The rows below give T cell receptor beta chains drawn from one sample of a study of T-cell reconstitution after alpha-beta-depleted transplantation in children. TCRdb redid the calling of the PCR reads with MiXCR, one entry per CDR3 protein. This sample yields some 140,000 distinct CDR3 sequences, of which 9.7% are seen a single time; about 24% belongs to the top ten. The starting material was PBMCs, mostly from graft donor cells, obtained 180 days after TCRalphabeta/CD19-depleted stem cell transplant. Every receptor here comes from a girl less than two years old who had a stem cell transplant for combined immunodeficiency, so the T cells may come from the graft donor. CDR3s include the opening cysteine and the closing phenylalanine or tryptophan. A D gene is named only where the DNA matches it firmly. Not every row has a clone size; where given, it reads once, few, many or a size class.

TRBV29-1	TRBD2	TRBJ2-3	few	TGCAGCGTTTTCATACCGGGACTAGCGGGAGGGCCAACAGATACGCAGTATTTT	CSVFIPGLAGGPTDTQYF
TRBV29-1	TRBD1	TRBJ1-2	few	TGCAGCGTTGAACCGCCAGGGGGCCGCATTATCCGCTTC	CSVEPPGGRIIRF
TRBV7-7	TRBD1	TRBJ2-3	many	TGTGCTAGCAGCTTAAGCGGGACAGGGGGCACAGATACGCAGTATTTT	CASSLSGTGGTDTQYF
TRBV20-1	NA	TRBJ1-6	NA	TGCAGTGCCCTGCGCCGGAGGGGACCCCTCCACTTT	CSALRRRGPLHF
TRBV20-1	TRBD2	TRBJ2-3	few	TGCAGTGCTAGTGCGATGGAGCAGCGGGGGGGATCTAGCACAGATACGCAGTATTTT	CSASAMEQRGGSSTDTQYF
TRBV6-2/TRBV6-3	NA	TRBJ2-7	NA	TGTGCCAGCGGCAGGACCTACGAGCAGTACTTC	CASGRTYEQYF
TRBV5-1	NA	TRBJ2-5	NA	TGCGCCAGCAGCTTGGGACAGCAGAGGAGGGAGACCCAGTACTTC	CASSLGQQRRETQYF
TRBV12-5	NA	TRBJ1-1	many	TGTGCTAGTGGTTTGGATGGGTCGAACACTGAAGCTTTCTTT	CASGLDGSNTEAFF
TRBV10-3	TRBD2	TRBJ2-7	NA	TGTGCCATCCACCCGTCGAATAGCGGGAGTGGATACGAGCAGTACTTC	CAIHPSNSGSGYEQYF
TRBV7-2	NA	TRBJ2-1	NA	TGTGCCAGCAGCTTGACTACTCACTCCTACAATGAGCAGTTCTTC	CASSLTTHSYNEQFF
TRBV7-6	NA	TRBJ1-5	many	TGTGCCAGCAGCTTAGCAGCTCCTGCCGGGGGAGGCAATCAGCCCCAGCATTTT	CASSLAAPAGGGNQPQHF
TRBV4-3	TRBD1	TRBJ2-7	few	TGCGCCAGCAGCCAAGAGGACAGGGGGCCTAGATACGAGCAGTACTTC	CASSQEDRGPRYEQYF
TRBV28	NA	TRBJ2-5	NA	TGTGCCAGCAACAGGTACCAAGAGACCCAGTACTTC	CASNRYQETQYF
TRBV5-1	NA	TRBJ2-2	NA	TGCGCCAGCAGCTTGGTCCCAGGGGAGAACACCGGGGAGCTGTTTTTT	CASSLVPGENTGELFF
TRBV5-1	NA	TRBJ2-5	NA	TGCGTCAGCAGCTTGAACAGCCAAGAGACCCAGTACTTC	CVSSLNSQETQYF
TRBV12-3/TRBV12-4	NA	TRBJ2-3	many	TGTGCCAGCAGTACCCCTCGCGGGGTCGGCACAGATACGCAGTATTTT	CASSTPRGVGTDTQYF
TRBV29-1	NA	TRBJ2-7	NA	TGCAGCGTTGAAGACAGAGGAGTGCAGTACTTC	CSVEDRGVQYF
TRBV27	TRBD2	TRBJ2-7	NA	TGTGCCAGCAGTCCCACCGGGACTAGCGGCTACGAGCAGTACTTC	CASSPTGTSGYEQYF
TRBV7-9	NA	TRBJ2-5	few	TGTGCCAGCAGCTTGCCAGGGGGGACGCAAGAGACCCAGTACTTC	CASSLPGGTQETQYF
TRBV10-2	TRBD2	TRBJ2-5	many	TGCGCCAGCAAGAGGTACACGGGACTAGCGGGAGGCCGCGGGACGGAGACCCAGTACTTC	CASKRYTGLAGGRGTETQYF
TRBV5-1	NA	TRBJ2-3	many	TGCGCCAGCACAGACAGGTACCCGAGGACAGATACGCAGTATTTT	CASTDRYPRTDTQYF
TRBV20-1	TRBD1	TRBJ1-2	NA	TGCAGTGCGAGGGACAGGGGGGGCTCTCCCTATGGCCACACCTTC	CSARDRGGSPYGHTF
TRBV12-3/TRBV12-4	TRBD2	TRBJ2-3	NA	TGTGCCAGCAGCCCTTCGGGGGGGCCGCGCGTAGATACGCAGTATTTT	CASSPSGGPRVDTQYF
TRBV29-1	TRBD1	TRBJ2-1	NA	TGCAGCGTTGAAGGGACAGGGTACAATGAGCAGTTCTTC	CSVEGTGYNEQFF
TRBV4-3	NA	TRBJ1-2	NA	TGCGCCAGCAGCCAAGATGACTTCACCCAGGGGCCGTTCTTCTATGGCTACACCTTC	CASSQDDFTQGPFFYGYTF
TRBV7-9	NA	TRBJ2-4	NA	TGTGCCAGCAGCAAGGGAGGCGACGGGAACATTCAGTACTTC	CASSKGGDGNIQYF
TRBV11-2	TRBD2	TRBJ2-4	few	TGTGCCAGCAGCTTATGGGCATTAGCGGGGACCTTAGCCAAAAACATTCAGTACTTC	CASSLWALAGTLAKNIQYF
TRBV5-1	NA	TRBJ2-1	NA	TGCGCCAGCAGTCCGTTTAGTGCGGGGCGGGTATTCAATGAGCAGTTCTTC	CASSPFSAGRVFNEQFF
TRBV6-5	TRBD2	TRBJ2-1	few	TGTGCCAGCAGCTTAGCGGGACCCCTCTACAATGAGCAGTTCTTC	CASSLAGPLYNEQFF
TRBV5-1	NA	TRBJ2-7	NA	TGCGCCAGCAGCACCGACGGGACCCCTTACTCCTACGAGCAGTACTTC	CASSTDGTPYSYEQYF
TRBV4-1	TRBD1	TRBJ1-1	many	TGCGCCAGCAGCCAAGTTACAGGGGTGCTAAACGGGGCTTTCTTT	CASSQVTGVLNGAFF
TRBV20-1	TRBD1	TRBJ1-5	few	TGCAGTGCTGCCCGACAGGGAGATCAGCCCCAGCATTTT	CSAARQGDQPQHF
TRBV6-2/TRBV6-3	NA	TRBJ2-3	many	TGTGCCAGCAGTTGGGAGAACACAGATACGCAGTATTTT	CASSWENTDTQYF
TRBV10-3	NA	TRBJ2-1	NA	TGTGCCATCAGCCTTCGGCAAAATGGTTACAATGAGCAGTTCTTC	CAISLRQNGYNEQFF
TRBV10-2	TRBD2	TRBJ2-1	few	TGCGCCAGCTCTAGCGGGGGGGGGGAATGGGATGAGCAGTTCTTC	CASSSGGGEWDEQFF
TRBV7-9	TRBD2	TRBJ2-7	NA	TGTGCCAGCAGTTTCCGACTAGCAGCCGAGCAGTACTTC	CASSFRLAAEQYF
TRBV7-2	TRBD2	TRBJ2-2	medium-sized	TGTGCCAGCAGCAGTGCTAGCGGGGGGGCCACCGGGGAGCTGTTTTTT	CASSSASGGATGELFF
TRBV9	NA	TRBJ2-4	few	TGTGCCAGCAGCGGAAGCGGTCTAGCCAAAAACATTCAGTACTTC	CASSGSGLAKNIQYF
TRBV3-1	NA	TRBJ2-1	many	TGTGCCAGCAGCCAAGATTGGGGGAGGGGGAACAATGAGCAGTTCTTC	CASSQDWGRGNNEQFF
TRBV10-3	NA	TRBJ1-2	NA	TGTGCCATCAGTGAGGTTGCAGGTCGTGGCTACACCTTC	CAISEVAGRGYTF
TRBV19	TRBD1	TRBJ2-5	NA	TGTGCCAGTAGTTCTTCCGGGACAGGGACGGAGACCCAGTACTTC	CASSSSGTGTETQYF
TRBV9	TRBD2	TRBJ2-1	NA	TGTGCCAGCAGCGTAAGCAGGGCGGGGGGGCCATCTTGGGAGCAGTTCTTC	CASSVSRAGGPSWEQFF
TRBV10-3	TRBD2	TRBJ2-7	few	TGTGCCACCGCCATCCTGACTAGCGGACCCTACGAGCAGTACTTC	CATAILTSGPYEQYF
TRBV18	TRBD2	TRBJ2-7	few	TGTGCCAGCTCACCGCCGGGACTAGCGGGCCCACGGGCCTACGAGCAGTACTTC	CASSPPGLAGPRAYEQYF
TRBV29-1	NA	TRBJ2-7	many	TGCAGCGTTCGGACCCACGAGCAGTACTTC	CSVRTHEQYF
TRBV20-1	NA	TRBJ2-7	few	TGCAGTGCCCTAGCTTTCGCTGCCTACGAGCAGTACTTC	CSALAFAAYEQYF
TRBV12-3/TRBV12-4	TRBD1	TRBJ1-2	NA	TGTGCCAGCAGTTTAGCCACCGGGACAGGGATTGGTGGCTACACCTTC	CASSLATGTGIGGYTF
TRBV11-2	NA	TRBJ1-2	NA	TGTGCCAGCAGGATGGGAGGGGGCTATGGCTACACCTTC	CASRMGGGYGYTF
TRBV5-1	NA	TRBJ1-2	many	TGCGCCAGCAGCCCGTCCCGGGGGCAGGGAAAGAACTATGGCTACACCTTC	CASSPSRGQGKNYGYTF